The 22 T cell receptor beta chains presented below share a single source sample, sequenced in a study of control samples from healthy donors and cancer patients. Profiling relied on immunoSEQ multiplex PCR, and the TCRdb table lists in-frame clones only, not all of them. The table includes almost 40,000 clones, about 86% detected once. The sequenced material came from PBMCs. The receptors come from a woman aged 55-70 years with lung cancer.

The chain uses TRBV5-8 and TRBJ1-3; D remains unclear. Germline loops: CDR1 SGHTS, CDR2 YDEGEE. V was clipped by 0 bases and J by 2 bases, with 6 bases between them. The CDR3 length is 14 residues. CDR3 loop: CASSLGTAGNTIYF. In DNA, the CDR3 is TGTGCCAGCAGCTTGGGGACGGCTGGAAACACCATATATTTT.

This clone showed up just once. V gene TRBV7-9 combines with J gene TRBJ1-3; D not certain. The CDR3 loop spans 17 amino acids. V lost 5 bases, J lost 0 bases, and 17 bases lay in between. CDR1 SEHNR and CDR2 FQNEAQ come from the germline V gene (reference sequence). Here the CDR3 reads CASSRGVGIGSGNTIYF. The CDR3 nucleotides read TGTGCCAGCAGCCGCGGGGTAGGGATCGGCTCTGGAAACACCATATATTTT.

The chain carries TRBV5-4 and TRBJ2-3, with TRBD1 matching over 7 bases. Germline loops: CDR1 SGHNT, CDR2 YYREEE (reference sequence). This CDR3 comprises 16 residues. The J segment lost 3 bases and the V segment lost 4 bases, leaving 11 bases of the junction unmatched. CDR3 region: CASSRRTGEGTDTQYF. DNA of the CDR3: TGTGCCAGCAGCCGCCGGACAGGAGAAGGGACAGATACGCAGTATTTT.

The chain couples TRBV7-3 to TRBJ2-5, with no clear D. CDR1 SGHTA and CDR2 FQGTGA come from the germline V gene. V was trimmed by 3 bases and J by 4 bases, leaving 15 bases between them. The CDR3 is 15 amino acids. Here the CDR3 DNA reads TGTGCCAGCAGCTTGGTCCCTGTTGGGCCAGAGACCCAGTACTTC. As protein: CASSLVPVGPETQYF.

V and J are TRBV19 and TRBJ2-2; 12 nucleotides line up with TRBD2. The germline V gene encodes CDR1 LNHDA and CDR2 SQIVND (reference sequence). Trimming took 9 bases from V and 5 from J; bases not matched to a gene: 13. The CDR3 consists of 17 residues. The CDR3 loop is CASRASGRAKWTGELFF. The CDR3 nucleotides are TGTGCCAGCCGAGCTAGCGGGAGGGCCAAATGGACCGGGGAGCTGTTTTTT.

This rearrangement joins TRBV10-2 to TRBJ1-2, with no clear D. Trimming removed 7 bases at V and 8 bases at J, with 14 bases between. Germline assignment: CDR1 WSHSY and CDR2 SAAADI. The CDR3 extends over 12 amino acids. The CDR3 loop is CASMKDSKGYTF. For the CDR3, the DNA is TGCGCCAGCATGAAGGACTCGAAAGGCTACACCTTC.

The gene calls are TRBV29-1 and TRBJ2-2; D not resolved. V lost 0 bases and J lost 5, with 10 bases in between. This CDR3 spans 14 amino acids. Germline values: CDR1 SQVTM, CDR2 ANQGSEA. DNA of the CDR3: TGCAGCGTTGAAGATCCCGCGAGGACCGGGGAGCTGTTTTTT. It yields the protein CSVEDPARTGELFF.

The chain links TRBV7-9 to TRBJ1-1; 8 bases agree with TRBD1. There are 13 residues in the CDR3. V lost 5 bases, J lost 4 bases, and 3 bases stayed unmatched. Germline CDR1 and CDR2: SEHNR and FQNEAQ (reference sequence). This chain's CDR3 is CASSIDRGTEAFF. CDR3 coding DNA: TGTGCCAGCAGCATCGACAGGGGCACTGAAGCTTTCTTT. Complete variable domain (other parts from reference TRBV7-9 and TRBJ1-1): DTGVSQNPRHKITKRGQNVTFRCDPISEHNRLYWYRQTLGQGPEFLTYFQNEAQLEKSRLLSDRFSAERPKGSFSTLEIQRTEQGDSAMYLCASSIDRGTEAFFGQGTRLTVV.

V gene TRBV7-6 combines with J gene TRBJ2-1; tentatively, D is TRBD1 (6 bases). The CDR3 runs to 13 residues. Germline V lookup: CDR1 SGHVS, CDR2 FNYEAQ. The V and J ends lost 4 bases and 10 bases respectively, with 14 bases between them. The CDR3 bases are TGTGCCAGCAGCTCCTCAGGGGTTTCCGAGCAGTTCTTC. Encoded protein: CASSSSGVSEQFF.

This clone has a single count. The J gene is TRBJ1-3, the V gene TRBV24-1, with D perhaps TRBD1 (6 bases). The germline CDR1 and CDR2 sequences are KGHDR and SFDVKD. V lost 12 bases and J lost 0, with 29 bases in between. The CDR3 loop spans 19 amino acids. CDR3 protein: CASNSPGAGTARSGNTIYF. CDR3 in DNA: TGTGCCTCCAACTCCCCGGGGGCAGGGACTGCCCGCTCTGGAAACACCATATATTTT.

This CDR3 reads CASSLDEKLFF. In DNA, the CDR3 is TGTGCCAGCAGTTTAGATGAAAAACTGTTTTTT. V gene TRBV27 combines with J gene TRBJ1-4, with no clear D. CDR3 size: 11 residues. Germline CDR1 is MNHEY and CDR2 is SMNVEV (reference sequence). V was trimmed by 2 bases and J by 6 bases, leaving 1 base between them.

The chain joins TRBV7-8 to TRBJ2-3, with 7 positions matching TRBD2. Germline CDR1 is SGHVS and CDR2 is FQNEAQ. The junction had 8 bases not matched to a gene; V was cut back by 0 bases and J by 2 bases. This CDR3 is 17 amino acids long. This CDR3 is CASSLATTSRSTDTQYF. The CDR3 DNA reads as TGTGCCAGCAGCTTAGCTACGACTAGCCGCTCCACAGATACGCAGTATTTT.

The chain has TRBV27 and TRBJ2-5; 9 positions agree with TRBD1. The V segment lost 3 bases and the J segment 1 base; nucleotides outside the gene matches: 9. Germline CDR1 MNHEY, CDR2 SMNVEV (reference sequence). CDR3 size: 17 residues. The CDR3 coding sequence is TGTGCCAGCAGTTTCGGAGGAGACAGGGGGATCCAAGAGACCCAGTACTTC. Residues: CASSFGGDRGIQETQYF.

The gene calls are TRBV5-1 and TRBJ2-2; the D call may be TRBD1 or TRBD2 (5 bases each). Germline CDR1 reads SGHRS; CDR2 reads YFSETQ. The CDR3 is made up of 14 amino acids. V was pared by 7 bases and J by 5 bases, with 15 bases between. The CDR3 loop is CASGIGAATGELFF. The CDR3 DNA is TGCGCCAGCGGTATCGGGGCAGCTACCGGGGAGCTGTTTTTT.

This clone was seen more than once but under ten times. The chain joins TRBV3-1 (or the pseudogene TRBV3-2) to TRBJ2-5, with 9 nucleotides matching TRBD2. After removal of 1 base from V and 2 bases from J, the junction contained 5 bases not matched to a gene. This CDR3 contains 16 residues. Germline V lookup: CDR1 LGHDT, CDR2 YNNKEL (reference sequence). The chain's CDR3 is CASSQATAGGQETQYF. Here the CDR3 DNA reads TGTGCCAGCAGCCAAGCGACAGCGGGAGGACAAGAGACCCAGTACTTC.

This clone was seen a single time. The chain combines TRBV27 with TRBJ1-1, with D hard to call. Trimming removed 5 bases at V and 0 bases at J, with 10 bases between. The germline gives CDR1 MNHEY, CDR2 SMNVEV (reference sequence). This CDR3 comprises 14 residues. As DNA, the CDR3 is TGTGCCAGCAGTGCCGGATGGATGAACACTGAAGCTTTCTTT. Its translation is CASSAGWMNTEAFF.

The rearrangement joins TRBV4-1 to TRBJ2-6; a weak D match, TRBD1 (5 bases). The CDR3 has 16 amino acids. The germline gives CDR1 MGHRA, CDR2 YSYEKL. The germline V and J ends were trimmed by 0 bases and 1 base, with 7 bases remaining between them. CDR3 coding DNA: TGCGCCAGCAGCCAAGATAGGGGTTCTGGGGCCAACGTCCTGACTTTC. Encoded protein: CASSQDRGSGANVLTF.

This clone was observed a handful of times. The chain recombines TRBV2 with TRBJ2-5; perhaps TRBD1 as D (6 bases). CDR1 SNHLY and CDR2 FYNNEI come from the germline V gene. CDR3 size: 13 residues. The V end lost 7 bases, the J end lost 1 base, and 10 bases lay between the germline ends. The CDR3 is CASTSDSQETQYF. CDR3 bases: TGTGCCAGCACCTCGGACAGCCAAGAGACCCAGTACTTC. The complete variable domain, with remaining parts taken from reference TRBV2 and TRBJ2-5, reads EPEVTQTPSHQVTQMGQEVILRCVPISNHLYFYWYRQILGQKVEFLVSFYNNEISEKSEIFDDQFSVERPDGSNFTLKIRSTKLEDSAMYFCASTSDSQETQYFGPGTRLLVL.

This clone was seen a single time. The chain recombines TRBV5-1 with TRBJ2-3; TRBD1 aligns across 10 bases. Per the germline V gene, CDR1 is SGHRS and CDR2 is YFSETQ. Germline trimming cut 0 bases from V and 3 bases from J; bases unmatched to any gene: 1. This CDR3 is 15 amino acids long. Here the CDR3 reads CASSLGQGATDTQYF. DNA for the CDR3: TGCGCCAGCAGCTTGGGACAGGGGGCAACAGATACGCAGTATTTT.

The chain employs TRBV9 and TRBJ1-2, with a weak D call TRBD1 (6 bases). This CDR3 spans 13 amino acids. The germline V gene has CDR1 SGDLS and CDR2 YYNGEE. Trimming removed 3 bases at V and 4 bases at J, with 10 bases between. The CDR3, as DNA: TGTGCCAGCAGCGACCCACAGGGCTATGGCTACACCTTC. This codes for CASSDPQGYGYTF.

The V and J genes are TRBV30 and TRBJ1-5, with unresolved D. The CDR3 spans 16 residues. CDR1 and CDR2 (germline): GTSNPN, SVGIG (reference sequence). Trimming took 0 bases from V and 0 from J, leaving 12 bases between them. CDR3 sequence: CAWSVGTADSNQPQHF. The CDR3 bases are TGTGCCTGGAGTGTAGGAACAGCGGATAGCAATCAGCCCCAGCATTTT.

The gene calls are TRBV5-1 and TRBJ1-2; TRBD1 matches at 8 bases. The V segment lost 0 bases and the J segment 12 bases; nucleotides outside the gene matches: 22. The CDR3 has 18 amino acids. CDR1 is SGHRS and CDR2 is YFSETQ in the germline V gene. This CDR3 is CASSLDMMDRASSGHHTF. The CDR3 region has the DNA TGCGCCAGCAGCTTGGATATGATGGACAGGGCTTCCAGTGGCCATCACACCTTC.